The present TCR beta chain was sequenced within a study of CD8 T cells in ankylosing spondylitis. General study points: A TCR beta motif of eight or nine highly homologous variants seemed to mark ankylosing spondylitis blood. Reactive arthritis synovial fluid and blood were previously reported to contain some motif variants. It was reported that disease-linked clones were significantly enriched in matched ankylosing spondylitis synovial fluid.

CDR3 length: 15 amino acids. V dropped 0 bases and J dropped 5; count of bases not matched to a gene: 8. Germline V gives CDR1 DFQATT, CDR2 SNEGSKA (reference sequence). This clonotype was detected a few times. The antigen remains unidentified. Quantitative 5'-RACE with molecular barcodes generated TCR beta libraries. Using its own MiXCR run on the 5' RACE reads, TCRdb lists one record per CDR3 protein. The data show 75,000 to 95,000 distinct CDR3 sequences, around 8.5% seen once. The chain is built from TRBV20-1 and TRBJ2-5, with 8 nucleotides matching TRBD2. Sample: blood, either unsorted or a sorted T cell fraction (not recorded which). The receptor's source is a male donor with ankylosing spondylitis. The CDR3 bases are TGCAGTGCTAGAGATCTGAGCGGGAGCGGGGAGACCCAGTACTTC. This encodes CSARDLSGSGETQYF.